The 20 T cell receptor beta chains listed next were all sequenced from one sample in a study of cytomegalovirus exposure and HLA in healthy donors. PCR used 60 Vbeta primers and 13 Jbeta primers. The method was immunoSEQ multiplex PCR; TCRdb's version includes in-frame clones alone and lacks a portion of them. The sample comprises about 140,000 clones, around 83% of which are singletons, and 1% to 1.5% rests with the top ten. What was sequenced was PBMCs. The receptor set was obtained from a male donor in good health and CMV-seropositive.

A note on this clone: This sample includes further DNA sequences coding for the same CDR3. This chain uses TRBV4-2 with TRBJ1-5; maybe TRBD1 (6 bases). The CDR3 covers 16 residues. The V and J ends lost 0 bases and 1 base respectively, with 10 bases between them. Germline CDR1 is LGHNA and CDR2 is YNFKEQ. CDR3 bases: TGTGCCAGCAGCCAAGACGGGCAGGGGAGCAATCAGCCCCAGCATTTT. Protein: CASSQDGQGSNQPQHF.

The V gene is TRBV16, the J gene TRBJ2-3; TRBD2 aligns across 10 bases. CDR1 and CDR2 from the germline V gene are KGHSY and FQNENV. Trimming cost V 0 bases and J 5 bases; bases outside gene matches: 8. The CDR3 runs to 17 residues. DNA of the CDR3: TGTGCCAGCAGCCAATCTGGGCTAGCGGGAGCTGGAGATACGCAGTATTTT. Translating gives CASSQSGLAGAGDTQYF.

The chain combines TRBV4-3 with TRBJ2-1; TRBD2 is a possible D gene (6 bases). CDR1 LGHNA and CDR2 YSLEER come from the germline V gene. V was clipped by 1 base and J by 4 bases, with 14 bases between them. CDR3 size: 16 residues. CDR3 nucleotide sequence: TGCGCCAGCAGCCAAGGGGCGGCTAGCGCGTACAATGAGCAGTTCTTC. It specifies CASSQGAASAYNEQFF.

The rearrangement joins TRBV7-9 to TRBJ2-7; D is undetermined. CDR1 is SEHNR and CDR2 is FQNEAQ in the germline V gene (reference sequence). V was clipped by 4 bases and J by 9 bases, with 13 bases between them. The CDR3 extends over 12 amino acids. In DNA, the CDR3 is TGTGCCAGCAGCTCGGCAGAGGTTGTGCAGTACTTC. It codes for CASSSAEVVQYF. Complete variable domain (other parts from reference TRBV7-9 and TRBJ2-7): DTGVSQNPRHKITKRGQNVTFRCDPISEHNRLYWYRQTLGQGPEFLTYFQNEAQLEKSRLLSDRFSAERPKGSFSTLEIQRTEQGDSAMYLCASSSAEVVQYFGPGTRLTVT.

The chain is built from TRBV10-3 and TRBJ2-5; D is undetermined. The J call may be faulty, since TRBJ2-7 better matches the DNA end. This CDR3 contains 12 residues. Germline CDR1 reads ENHRY; CDR2 reads SYGVKD. DNA for the CDR3: TGTGCCATCAGTGTACTTCCCTACGAGCAGTACTTC. Protein product: CAISVLPYEQYF.

This clone was detected only once. The chain has TRBV7-2 and TRBJ2-5; 9 positions match TRBD2. The germline V gene encodes CDR1 SGHTA and CDR2 FQGNSA. V lost 5 bases to trimming and J lost 5 bases; unmatched junction nucleotides: 12. This CDR3 is 16 amino acids long. CDR3 DNA sequence: TGTGCCAGCAGCCTTTCCGGGACTAGCTATACGGAGACCCAGTACTTC. This sequence encodes CASSLSGTSYTETQYF.

V gene TRBV6-6 combines with J gene TRBJ2-7; D not resolved. Trimming left V 4 bases short and J 0 bases short, with 13 bases between. From germline, CDR1 is MNHNY and CDR2 SVGAGI (reference sequence). This CDR3 contains 15 residues. CDR3 in amino acids: CASSSMTASSYEQYF. The CDR3 DNA reads as TGTGCCAGCAGTTCCATGACGGCTAGCTCCTACGAGCAGTACTTC.

This chain connects TRBV4-1 to TRBJ2-1; 10 nucleotides agree with TRBD2. The CDR3 is 16 residues long. Looked up from germline, CDR1 is MGHRA and CDR2 is YSYEKL. The J segment lost 9 bases and the V segment lost 0 bases, leaving 8 bases of the junction unmatched. CDR3 sequence (DNA): TGCGCCAGCAGCCAAGAAGGAAGCGGGAGGGCCGGTGAGCAGTTCTTC. It codes for CASSQEGSGRAGEQFF.

V is TRBV6-5 and J is TRBJ1-4; TRBD1 matches 9 bases. J lost 4 bases, V lost 6 bases, and 6 bases had no gene match. The CDR3 length is 15 residues. CDR1 and CDR2 (germline): MNHEY, SVGAGI. The CDR3 spells CASRNRDRVNEKLFF. CDR3 in DNA: TGTGCCAGCAGGAACCGGGACAGGGTTAATGAAAAACTGTTTTTT.

V gene TRBV7-8 combines with J gene TRBJ2-2; possible D gene TRBD1, 6 bases. Germline CDR1 is SGHVS and CDR2 is FQNEAQ. The V end lost 0 bases, the J end lost 5 bases, and 10 bases lay between the germline ends. This CDR3 is built from 15 residues. In DNA, the CDR3 is TGTGCCAGCAGCTTAGCAGGCAGGGGTACCGGGGAGCTGTTTTTT. Amino acids: CASSLAGRGTGELFF. Complete variable domain (other parts from reference TRBV7-8 and TRBJ2-2): GAGVSQSPRYKVAKRGQDVALRCDPISGHVSLFWYQQALGQGPEFLTYFQNEAQLDKSGLPSDRFFAERPEGSVSTLKIQRTQQEDSAVYLCASSLAGRGTGELFFGEGSRLTVL.

The V gene is TRBV4-1, the J gene TRBJ2-3, with 10 bases fitting TRBD1. The CDR3 is 16 residues long. The germline V gene encodes CDR1 MGHRA and CDR2 YSYEKL. V trimming: 3 bases; J trimming: 4 bases; junction bases outside the gene matches: 7. The CDR3 protein is CASSHSGTGEADTQYF. For the CDR3, the DNA is TGCGCCAGCAGCCATTCCGGGACAGGGGAGGCAGATACGCAGTATTTT.

The chain couples TRBV29-1 to TRBJ2-7; 7 bases map to TRBD2. Germline V gives CDR1 SQVTM, CDR2 ANQGSEA. The CDR3 consists of 13 residues. J lost 2 bases, V lost 4 bases, and 5 bases had no gene match. The DNA of the CDR3 is TGCAGCGTTGGGGGGGGTTTTACCTACGAGCAGTACTTC. Translated: CSVGGGFTYEQYF.

J is TRBJ1-1 and V is TRBV28; tentative D call: TRBD1 (6 bases). The V gene's germline CDR1 is MDHEN and CDR2 SYDVKM. The ends were cut back, 5 bases at V and 0 bases at J, with 13 bases in the middle. This CDR3 spans 15 amino acids. Written as DNA, the CDR3 is TGTGCCAGCAGTCAAGGGGGACGGTTGAACACTGAAGCTTTCTTT. Encoded protein: CASSQGGRLNTEAFF. The whole variable domain, filled in from reference TRBV28 and TRBJ1-1, reads DVKVTQSSRYLVKRTGEKVFLECVQDMDHENMFWYRQDPGLGLRLIYFSYDVKMKEKGDIPEGYSVSREKKERFSLILESASTNQTSMYLCASSQGGRLNTEAFFGQGTRLTVV.

The sample holds one count of this clone. Other DNA sequences in the same sample also yield this CDR3. The CDR3 coding sequence is TGTGCCAGCTCCCCCGCCGGTCAGCCCCAGCATTTT. This gives the protein CASSPAGQPQHF. This sequence joins TRBV18 and TRBJ1-5; D unresolved. The germline CDR1 and CDR2 sequences are KGHSH and LQKENI. Deletions cut 6 bases from V and 6 bases from J, with 9 bases between. This CDR3 region has 12 residues.

The V and J genes are TRBV19 and TRBJ2-5; 10 nucleotides agree with TRBD2. Germline CDR1 reads LNHDA; CDR2 reads SQIVND (reference sequence). Germline trimming cut 5 bases from V and 3 bases from J; bases unmatched to any gene: 12. The CDR3 has 17 amino acids. For the CDR3, the DNA is TGTGCCAGTAGTCCCGGATTGAGCGGGGGGGCGAAAGAGACCCAGTACTTC. Translating it yields CASSPGLSGGAKETQYF. Together with reference TRBV19 and TRBJ2-5, the CDR3 gives the full variable domain: DGGITQSPKYLFRKEGQNVTLSCEQNLNHDAMYWYRQDPGQGLRLIYYSQIVNDFQKGDIAEGYSVSREKKESFPLTVTSAQKNPTAFYLCASSPGLSGGAKETQYFGPGTRLLVL.

The chain couples TRBV2 to TRBJ1-5; TRBD1 might be the D (6 bases). The CDR3 sequence is 13 residues long. The V gene lost 7 bases and the J gene lost 3 bases, with 10 bases spanning the gap. Germline V gene data show CDR1 as SNHLY and CDR2 as FYNNEI. CDR3 sequence reads: CASKGGNNQPQHF. The CDR3 nucleotides read TGTGCCAGCAAGGGGGGGAACAATCAGCCCCAGCATTTT.

The chain has TRBV19 and TRBJ2-1, with D possibly being TRBD1 (5 bases). V was shortened by 2 bases and J by 4 bases, with 6 bases between the two germline ends. Germline CDR1 LNHDA, CDR2 SQIVND (reference sequence). This CDR3 region has 13 residues. The CDR3 coding sequence is TGTGCCAGTAGTATAAAGGGGTACAATGAGCAGTTCTTC. Protein sequence: CASSIKGYNEQFF.

The J gene is TRBJ2-5, the V gene TRBV10-3; 8 positions agree with TRBD2. This CDR3 has 13 residues. In germline, CDR1 is ENHRY, CDR2 SYGVKD. J lost 2 bases, V lost 6 bases, and 2 bases had no gene match. CDR3 amino acids: CAISGGAQETQYF. The CDR3 bases are TGTGCCATCAGCGGGGGGGCACAAGAGACCCAGTACTTC.

The J gene is TRBJ1-1, the V gene TRBV2, with D hard to call. The CDR3 loop spans 13 amino acids. V was cut by 4 bases and J by 0 bases, with 6 bases left in between. Germline V CDR1 and CDR2: SNHLY, FYNNEI. This CDR3 is CASSVTMNTEAFF. CDR3 sequence (DNA): TGTGCCAGCAGTGTGACAATGAACACTGAAGCTTTCTTT.

V and J are TRBV13 and TRBJ1-1, with 8 bases matching TRBD1. The CDR3 is made up of 15 amino acids. With 4 bases clipped from V and 4 bases from J, the junction kept 8 bases outside the gene matches. Germline CDR1 reads PRHDT; CDR2 reads FYEKMQ (reference sequence). The CDR3 loop is CASSYYRGGITEAFF. The CDR3 DNA sequence: TGTGCCAGCAGCTATTACAGGGGGGGTATCACTGAAGCTTTCTTT.